This TCR beta chain is drawn from a study of blood T cell repertoires in COVID-19. As for the study in general: Whether acute or convalescent, the COVID-19 samples came from the United States, Italy and Spain.

This CDR3 has 17 amino acids. Per the germline V gene, CDR1 is WSHSY and CDR2 is SAAADI. The V gene end was trimmed by 7 bases and the J gene end by 3 bases; junction bases not matched to a gene: 13. Generated by immunoSEQ multiplex PCR, the TCRdb table keeps only in-frame clones and is missing some. The table shows a few hundred thousand clones, with approximately 88% occurring only once. The chain is built from TRBV10-2 and TRBJ2-7; 12 nucleotides line up with TRBD2. This clonotype was sampled from a woman in her 30s who had recovered from COVID-19. The sample comprised PBMCs or T cells enriched from blood (not recorded which). CDR3 nucleotides: TGCGCCAGCAATGCGTGGAGGACTAGCGGGAACTACTACGAGCAGTACTTC. The encoded protein is CASNAWRTSGNYYEQYF.